The 12 T cell receptor beta chains below come from one sample, sequenced in a study of beta chain features in type 1 diabetes. The isolated RNA, all of it, was reverse transcribed, so expressed TCRB transcripts were what got sequenced. Clones were read by immunoSEQ multiplex PCR, and TCRdb kept only the in-frame ones, dropping some. The data hold roughly 290,000 clones, with about 7.8% observed a single time. Sample: central memory CD4+ T cells from blood. The receptor source for this set is a woman younger than 35 in good health.

This clone was seen many times. The same CDR3 arises from other DNA sequences in this sample as well. The rearrangement joins TRBV27 to TRBJ1-5, with 12 bases matching TRBD1. V trimming: 5 bases; J trimming: 7 bases; junction bases outside the gene matches: 0. Per germline, CDR1 MNHEY and CDR2 SMNVEV (reference sequence). This CDR3 has 13 residues. The CDR3, as DNA: TGTGCCAGCAGTGGGACAGGGGGCCAGCCCCAGCATTTT. As protein: CASSGTGGQPQHF.

This clone appeared a few times. The CDR3, as DNA: TGCAGCGTCGCTGAGACTGCAGCCTACGAGCAGTACTTC. It encodes CSVAETAAYEQYF. The chain couples TRBV29-1 to TRBJ2-5; unclear D gene. The J call may be mistaken, given a closer DNA end match to TRBJ2-7. The CDR3 contains 13 residues. Germline CDR1 is SQVTM and CDR2 is ANQGSEA.

This clone has a handful of counts. This rearrangement joins TRBV28 to TRBJ2-1; 7 bases align to TRBD1. After removal of 5 bases from V and 9 bases from J, the junction contained 4 bases not matched to a gene. Germline V gene data show CDR1 as MDHEN and CDR2 as SYDVKM. The CDR3 has 12 amino acids. This CDR3 is CASSQTGIEQFF. The CDR3 nucleotides read TGTGCCAGCAGTCAGACAGGGATTGAGCAGTTCTTC.

This rearrangement joins TRBV27 to TRBJ2-3; D possibly corresponds to TRBD2 (6 bases). With 1 base removed from V and 6 bases from J, the gap between germline ends came to 8 bases. This CDR3 spans 13 amino acids. Germline CDR1 reads MNHEY; CDR2 reads SMNVEV (reference sequence). This CDR3 is CASSLYRGDTQYF. The CDR3 coding sequence is TGTGCCAGCAGTTTATATCGGGGGGATACGCAGTATTTT.

This chain links TRBV7-3 with TRBJ2-3, with a tentative D call TRBD1 (6 bases). Per germline, CDR1 SGHTA and CDR2 FQGTGA. This CDR3 spans 16 amino acids. V was pared by 4 bases and J by 3 bases, with 17 bases between. CDR3 in DNA: TGTGCCAGCAGCTCCACTACAGGGAGTGGGACAGATACGCAGTATTTT. Its protein is CASSSTTGSGTDTQYF.

The chain recombines TRBV7-3 with TRBJ1-1; D not resolved. V lost 5 bases and J 2 bases, leaving 12 bases between the germline ends. Germline V CDR1 and CDR2: SGHTA, FQGTGA. The CDR3 spans 14 residues. This CDR3 reads CASSPGRENTEAFF. DNA for the CDR3: TGTGCCAGCAGCCCCGGAAGGGAAAACACTGAAGCTTTCTTT.

This chain links TRBV5-1 with TRBJ2-2; D uncertain. The length of the CDR3 is 12 residues. Germline V gene sequence: CDR1 SGHRS, CDR2 YFSETQ. The V and J ends lost 4 bases and 4 bases respectively, with 5 bases between them. The CDR3: CASSLFTGELFF. DNA for the CDR3: TGCGCCAGCAGCCTGTTCACCGGGGAGCTGTTTTTT.

The table lists this clone with a few counts. This chain uses TRBV11-3 with TRBJ2-6; maybe TRBD2 (6 bases). There are 17 residues in the CDR3. The V gene lost 5 bases and the J gene lost 0 bases, with 14 bases spanning the gap. Germline V lookup: CDR1 SGHNT, CDR2 YENEEA. For the CDR3, the DNA is TGTGCCAGCAGCGAGACGGTGCGGGGCTCTGGGGCCAACGTCCTGACTTTC. Amino acids: CASSETVRGSGANVLTF.

This clone has only a few counts. This rearrangement joins TRBV6-5 to TRBJ2-1; D is possibly TRBD1 (6 bases). Germline loops: CDR1 MNHEY, CDR2 SVGAGI. This CDR3 comprises 15 residues. Trimming shortened V by 6 bases and J by 0 bases, and 12 bases separated the two germline ends. As DNA, the CDR3 is TGTGCCAGCAGGAGGACAGAGAGCTCCTACAATGAGCAGTTCTTC. Protein product: CASRRTESSYNEQFF.

The rearrangement joins TRBV7-2 to TRBJ1-1; no clear D gene. Trimming removed 1 base from V and 0 bases from J, with 9 bases in between. Germline CDR1 is SGHTA and CDR2 is FQGNSA. The CDR3 extends over 15 amino acids. This chain's CDR3 is CASSLGGLMNTEAFF. CDR3 in DNA: TGTGCCAGCAGCTTAGGCGGCCTCATGAACACTGAAGCTTTCTTT.

This clone has only a few counts. The CDR3 loop is CASSLFTSGGSEQFF. The CDR3 nucleotides are TGTGCCAGCAGTTTATTCACTAGCGGGGGTTCTGAGCAGTTCTTC. The chain couples TRBV28 to TRBJ2-1; 11 bases are a match to TRBD2. CDR3 length equals 15 residues. The junction had 5 bases not matched to a gene; V was cut back by 1 base and J by 9 bases. Germline V gene lookup returns CDR1 MDHEN and CDR2 SYDVKM.

The rearrangement joins TRBV27 to TRBJ2-7; D possibly corresponds to TRBD1 (7 bases). Germline V lookup: CDR1 MNHEY, CDR2 SMNVEV (reference sequence). V lost 7 bases, J lost 4 bases, and 23 bases lay in between. The CDR3 is made up of 16 amino acids. CDR3 in DNA: TGTGCCAGCACCCTCCCTTGGGGGGACAGATGTTACGAGCAGTACTTC. Protein: CASTLPWGDRCYEQYF.